This passage covers 10 T cell receptor beta chains from one sample sequenced in a study of control samples from healthy donors and cancer patients. Some clones are missing from TCRdb's copy, which holds only in-frame ones; the method was immunoSEQ multiplex PCR. The sample includes over 150,000 clones, around 96% of them seen just once. Sequencing was carried out using blood. All receptors come from a woman younger than 45 in good health.

This clone was found a few times. CDR3 sequence: CASSQERGKAGELFF. CDR3 coding DNA: TGCGCCAGCAGCCAAGAGCGGGGAAAGGCCGGGGAGCTGTTTTTT. The chain uses TRBV4-1 and TRBJ2-2; perhaps TRBD2 as D (6 bases). Germline CDR1 reads MGHRA; CDR2 reads YSYEKL. There are 15 residues in the CDR3. V was cut by 0 bases and J by 6 bases, with 11 bases left in between.

V usage is TRBV28 and J usage is TRBJ2-6; no clear D gene. CDR1 and CDR2 (germline): MDHEN, SYDVKM. This CDR3 region has 13 residues. V was shortened by 2 bases and J by 4 bases, with 3 bases between the two germline ends. CDR3: CASSLPGANVLTF. As DNA, the CDR3 is TGTGCCAGCAGTTTACCAGGGGCCAACGTCCTGACTTTC.

This chain uses TRBV7-9 with TRBJ1-2; 9 bases agree with TRBD1. The germline gives CDR1 SEHNR, CDR2 FQNEAQ (reference sequence). The CDR3 spans 14 residues. Germline trimming cut 1 base from V and 4 bases from J; bases unmatched to any gene: 1. CDR3 loop: CASSLGQGVYGYTF. Written as DNA, the CDR3 is TGTGCCAGCAGCTTAGGACAGGGGGTCTATGGCTACACCTTC.

The CDR3 spells CASSSQRWANEKLFF. The CDR3 DNA is TGTGCCAGCAGCTCACAGCGATGGGCTAATGAAAAACTGTTTTTT. The V and J genes are TRBV11-2 and TRBJ1-4; D remains unclear. This CDR3 is built from 15 residues. CDR1 is SGHAT, CDR2 FQNNGV, per germline. Trimming took 4 bases from V and 3 from J, leaving 12 bases between them. The whole variable domain, remainder taken from reference TRBV11-2 and TRBJ1-4, is EAGVAQSPRYKIIEKRQSVAFWCNPISGHATLYWYQQILGQGPKLLIQFQNNGVVDDSQLPKDRFSAERLKGVDSTLKIQPAKLEDSAVYLCASSSQRWANEKLFFGSGTQLSVL.

This chain uses TRBV27 with TRBJ2-4; D is unclear. The CDR3 totals 15 residues. Germline values: CDR1 MNHEY, CDR2 SMNVEV (reference sequence). Trimming cost V 0 bases and J 0 bases, with 6 bases left between them. This CDR3 is CASSLSLLAKNIQYF. In DNA, the CDR3 is TGTGCCAGCAGTTTATCATTACTAGCCAAAAACATTCAGTACTTC.

The J gene is TRBJ1-4, the V gene TRBV5-1; 7 nucleotides align to TRBD1. Trimming at V came to 3 bases and at J to 4 bases, leaving 9 bases not matched to a gene. CDR1 is SGHRS and CDR2 is YFSETQ in the germline V gene. The CDR3 totals 16 residues. CDR3 sequence reads: CASSSGGTVYNEKLFF. CDR3 in DNA: TGCGCCAGCAGCTCAGGGGGGACAGTCTATAATGAAAAACTGTTTTTT. The entire variable domain, with the rest obtained from reference TRBV5-1 and TRBJ1-4, is as follows: KAGVTQTPRYLIKTRGQQVTLSCSPISGHRSVSWYQQTPGQGLQFLFEYFSETQRNKGNFPGRFSGRQFSNSRSEMNVSTLELGDSALYLCASSSGGTVYNEKLFFGSGTQLSVL.

The chain couples TRBV5-3 to TRBJ2-3; 10 bases map to TRBD2. TRBV5-3 is classed as an ORF, of uncertain function. The CDR3 length is 17 residues. V lost 4 bases, J lost 3 bases, and 11 bases stayed unmatched. CDR3 protein: CARSQAGGPGETDTQYF. As DNA, the CDR3 is TGTGCCAGAAGCCAAGCGGGAGGGCCAGGGGAAACAGATACGCAGTATTTT.

This chain joins TRBV14 and TRBJ1-1; D unclear. This CDR3 spans 13 amino acids. V was shortened by 3 bases and J by 5 bases, with 10 bases between the two germline ends. Germline CDR1 SGHDN, CDR2 FVKESK. The chain's CDR3 is CASSQLEVTEAFF. Written as DNA, the CDR3 is TGTGCCAGCAGCCAGCTTGAGGTGACTGAAGCTTTCTTT.

V usage is TRBV18 and J usage is TRBJ1-4, with D hard to call. Trimming took 2 bases from V and 7 from J, leaving 8 bases between them. The CDR3 consists of 13 residues. Per the germline V gene, CDR1 is KGHSH and CDR2 is LQKENI. CDR3 sequence reads: CASSPGRAEKLFF. The CDR3 nucleotides read TGTGCCAGCTCACCAGGGCGCGCTGAAAAACTGTTTTTT.

A single count supports this clone. The gene calls are TRBV28 and TRBJ1-4, with 7 bases matching TRBD1. Germline assignment: CDR1 MDHEN and CDR2 SYDVKM. The CDR3 covers 13 residues. V shed 8 bases and J 7 bases; nucleotides not matched to a gene: 7. CDR3 DNA sequence: TGTGCCAGCGGGAAAGGGGGCCTTGAAAAACTGTTTTTT. Translating gives CASGKGGLEKLFF.